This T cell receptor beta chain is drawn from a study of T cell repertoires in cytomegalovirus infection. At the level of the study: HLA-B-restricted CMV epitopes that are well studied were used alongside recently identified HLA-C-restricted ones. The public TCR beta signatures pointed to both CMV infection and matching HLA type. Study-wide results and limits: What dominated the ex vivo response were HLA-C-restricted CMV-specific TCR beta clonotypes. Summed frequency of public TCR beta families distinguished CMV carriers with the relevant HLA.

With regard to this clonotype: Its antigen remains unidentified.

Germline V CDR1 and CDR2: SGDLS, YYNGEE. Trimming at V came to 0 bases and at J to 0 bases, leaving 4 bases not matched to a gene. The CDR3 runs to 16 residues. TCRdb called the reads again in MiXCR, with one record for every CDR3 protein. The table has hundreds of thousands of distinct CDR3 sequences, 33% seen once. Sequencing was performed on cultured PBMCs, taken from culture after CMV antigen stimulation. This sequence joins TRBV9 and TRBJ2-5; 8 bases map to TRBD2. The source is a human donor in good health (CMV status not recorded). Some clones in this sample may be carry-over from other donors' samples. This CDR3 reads CASSVAPAGDQETQYF. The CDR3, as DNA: TGTGCCAGCAGCGTAGCCCCAGCGGGGGACCAAGAGACCCAGTACTTC.